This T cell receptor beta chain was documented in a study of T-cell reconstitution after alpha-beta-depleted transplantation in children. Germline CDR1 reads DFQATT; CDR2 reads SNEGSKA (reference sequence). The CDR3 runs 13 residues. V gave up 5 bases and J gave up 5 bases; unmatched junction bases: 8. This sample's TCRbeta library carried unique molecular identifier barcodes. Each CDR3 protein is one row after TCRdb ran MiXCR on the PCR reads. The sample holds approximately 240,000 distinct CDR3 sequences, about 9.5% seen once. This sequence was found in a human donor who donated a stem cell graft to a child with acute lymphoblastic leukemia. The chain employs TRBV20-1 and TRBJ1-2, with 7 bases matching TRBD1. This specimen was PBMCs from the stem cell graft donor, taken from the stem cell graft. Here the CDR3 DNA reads TGCAGTGCTGGACAGGAGGCGGGGTATGGCTACACCTTC. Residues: CSAGQEAGYGYTF.